This T cell receptor beta chain is from a study of blood T cell repertoires in COVID-19. As originally analysed: Cell counts per sample came from amplifying reference gene primers. Assay used: immunoSEQ multiplex PCR; TCRdb lists only in-frame clones, some missing. V and J calls and clone size are as listed in that table; D and trimming were resolved from the DNA. This table holds about 130,000 clones, more than 75% found once. Germline V gene sequence: CDR1 KGHSH, CDR2 LQKENI. The CDR3 contains 16 residues. V shed 2 bases and J shed 0 bases, with 12 bases lying between them. This receptor was obtained from a human donor in a cohort sampled during active COVID-19. The specimen sequenced was peripheral blood. This chain connects TRBV18 to TRBJ2-3; D is possibly TRBD2 (5 bases). CDR3 DNA sequence: TGTGCCAGCTCACCAGGGCTAGCAGAAAGCACAGATACGCAGTATTTT. As protein: CASSPGLAESTDTQYF.